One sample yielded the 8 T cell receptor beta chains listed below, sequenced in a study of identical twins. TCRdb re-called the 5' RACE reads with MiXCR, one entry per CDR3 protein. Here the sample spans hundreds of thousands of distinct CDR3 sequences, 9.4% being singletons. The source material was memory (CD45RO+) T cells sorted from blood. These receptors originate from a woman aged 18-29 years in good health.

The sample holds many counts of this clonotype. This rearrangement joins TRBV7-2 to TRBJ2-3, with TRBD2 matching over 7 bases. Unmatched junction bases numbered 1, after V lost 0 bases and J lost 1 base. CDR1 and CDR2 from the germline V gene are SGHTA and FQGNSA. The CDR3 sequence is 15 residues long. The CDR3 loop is CASSLAGLRTDTQYF. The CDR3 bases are TGTGCCAGCAGCTTAGCGGGACTACGCACAGATACGCAGTATTTT.

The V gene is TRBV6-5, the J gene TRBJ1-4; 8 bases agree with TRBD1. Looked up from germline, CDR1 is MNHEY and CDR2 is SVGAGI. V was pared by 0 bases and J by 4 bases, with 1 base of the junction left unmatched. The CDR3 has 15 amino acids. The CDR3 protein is CASSYSGQDNEKLFF. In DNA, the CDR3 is TGTGCCAGCAGTTACTCGGGACAGGATAATGAAAAACTGTTTTTT.

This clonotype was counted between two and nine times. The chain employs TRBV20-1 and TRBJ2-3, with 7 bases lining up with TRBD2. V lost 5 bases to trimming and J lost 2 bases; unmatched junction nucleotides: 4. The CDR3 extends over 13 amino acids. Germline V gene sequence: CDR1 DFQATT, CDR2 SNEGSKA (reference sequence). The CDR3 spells CSAERGLTDTQYF. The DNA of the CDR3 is TGCAGTGCTGAGCGGGGCCTCACAGATACGCAGTATTTT.

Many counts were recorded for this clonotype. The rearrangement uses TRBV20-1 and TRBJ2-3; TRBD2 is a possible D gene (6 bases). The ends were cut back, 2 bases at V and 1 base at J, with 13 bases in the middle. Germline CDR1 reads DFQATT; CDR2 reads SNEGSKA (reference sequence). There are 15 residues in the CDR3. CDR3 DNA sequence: TGCAGTGCTAGACCGCGCGCTAGCGGCACAGATACGCAGTATTTT. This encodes CSARPRASGTDTQYF.

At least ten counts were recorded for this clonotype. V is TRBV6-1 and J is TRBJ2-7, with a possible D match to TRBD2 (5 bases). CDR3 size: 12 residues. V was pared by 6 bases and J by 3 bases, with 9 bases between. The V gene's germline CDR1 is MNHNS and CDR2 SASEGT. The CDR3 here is CASRPGIYEQYF. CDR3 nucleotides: TGTGCCAGCAGACCGGGAATCTACGAGCAGTACTTC.

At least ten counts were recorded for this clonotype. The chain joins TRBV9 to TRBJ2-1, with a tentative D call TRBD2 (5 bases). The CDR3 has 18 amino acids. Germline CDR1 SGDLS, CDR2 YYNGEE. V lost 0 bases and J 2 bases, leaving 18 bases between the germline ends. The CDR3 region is CASSVATWSGVTYNEQFF. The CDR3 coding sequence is TGTGCCAGCAGCGTAGCAACATGGAGCGGAGTAACCTACAATGAGCAGTTCTTC.

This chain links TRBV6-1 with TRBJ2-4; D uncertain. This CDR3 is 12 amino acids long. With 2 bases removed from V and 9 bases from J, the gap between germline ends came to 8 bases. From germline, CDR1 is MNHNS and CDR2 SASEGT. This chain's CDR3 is CASSEFKSIQYF. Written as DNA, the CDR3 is TGTGCCAGCAGTGAATTTAAGAGCATTCAGTACTTC.

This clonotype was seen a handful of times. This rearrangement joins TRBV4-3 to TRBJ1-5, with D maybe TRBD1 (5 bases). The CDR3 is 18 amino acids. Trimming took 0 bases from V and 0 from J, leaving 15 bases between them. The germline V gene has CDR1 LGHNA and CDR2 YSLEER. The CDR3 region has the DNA TGCGCCAGCAGCCAAGATCTCAGGCAGGGAGGTAGCAATCAGCCCCAGCATTTT. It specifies CASSQDLRQGGSNQPQHF.